Sequencing of this T cell receptor (beta chain) was carried out in a study of T cells after yellow fever vaccination. Regarding this clonotype: As yet, its antigen is unknown.

Broader study findings: At around 95% for CD4 and just over 85% for CD8, most primary-vaccination clones showed up again after the booster. Some clonotypes, a small share, were shared between CD4 and CD8 compartments.

From germline, CDR1 is SGHRS and CDR2 YFSETQ. The CDR3 is made up of 13 amino acids. The V gene end was trimmed by 4 bases and the J gene end by 3 bases; junction bases not matched to a gene: 2. TCRdb redid the calling of the 5' RACE reads with MiXCR, one entry per CDR3 protein. The sample has hundreds of thousands of distinct CDR3 sequences; roughly 12% are singletons. Sequenced here: PBMCs, sampled on the day of the yellow fever booster vaccination. The chain couples TRBV5-1 to TRBJ1-1; 8 bases are a match to TRBD1. This TCR derives from a man under 40 who received the YFV17D yellow fever vaccine. CDR3: CASSIRGHTEAFF. CDR3 nucleotides: TGCGCCAGCAGCATCAGGGGGCACACTGAAGCTTTCTTT.